The count of the clone carrying this TCR beta chain is one. The sample belongs to a study of blood T cell repertoires in COVID-19. At the level of the study: The United States, Italy and Spain supplied acute and convalescent COVID-19 samples. T cells, B-cell-depleted T cells, or PBMCs provided the cDNA or gDNA that served as material.

In the original processing: Reference gene primer amplification in the assay estimated nucleated cell counts. Sequencing was performed with immunoSEQ multiplex PCR; in TCRdb, only in-frame clones are kept and a portion is missing. The V and J calls and clone size are taken from that table; D and trimming were inferred from the DNA. Among around 150,000 clones, roughly 90% were seen once, and the ten largest hold about a sixth. Germline V gene data show CDR1 as MNHEY and CDR2 as SMNVEV (reference sequence). V dropped 4 bases and J dropped 1 base, with 17 bases sitting between them. The CDR3 is 17 amino acids.

The sequence was collected from a man aged 55 to 70 with active or convalescent COVID-19. The sequencing sample was made of peripheral blood. The V gene is TRBV27, the J gene TRBJ2-1; possible D gene TRBD2, 5 bases. The CDR3 reads CASSWTGEPPSYNEQFF. The DNA for the CDR3 is TGTGCCAGCAGTTGGACTGGGGAACCCCCTTCCTACAATGAGCAGTTCTTC.